This T cell receptor beta chain is drawn from a study of cytomegalovirus exposure and HLA in healthy donors. Study results and limitations: What a later analysis showed was that several of the most significant clusters appeared linked to common viral pathogens.

This clone was found a few times. The antigen remains undetermined. Between the trimmed V and J ends, which lost 5 bases and 1 base, there was a span of 18 bases. Germline CDR1 and CDR2: MNHNY and SVGAGI (reference sequence). The CDR3 spans 16 residues. The primer mix had 60 Vbeta and 13 Jbeta primers. Some clones are missing from TCRdb's copy, which holds only in-frame ones; the method was immunoSEQ multiplex PCR. The sample has about 130,000 clones, 75% to 90% seen once. The chain links TRBV6-6 to TRBJ2-7, with D perhaps matching TRBD1 (6 bases). The specimen was PBMCs. The receptor comes from a woman aged 40 to 50 in good health and CMV-seropositive. In DNA form, the CDR3 reads TGTGCCAGCAGTCCTCTTTTACAGGGATCGTCCTACGAGCAGTACTTC. It specifies CASSPLLQGSSYEQYF.